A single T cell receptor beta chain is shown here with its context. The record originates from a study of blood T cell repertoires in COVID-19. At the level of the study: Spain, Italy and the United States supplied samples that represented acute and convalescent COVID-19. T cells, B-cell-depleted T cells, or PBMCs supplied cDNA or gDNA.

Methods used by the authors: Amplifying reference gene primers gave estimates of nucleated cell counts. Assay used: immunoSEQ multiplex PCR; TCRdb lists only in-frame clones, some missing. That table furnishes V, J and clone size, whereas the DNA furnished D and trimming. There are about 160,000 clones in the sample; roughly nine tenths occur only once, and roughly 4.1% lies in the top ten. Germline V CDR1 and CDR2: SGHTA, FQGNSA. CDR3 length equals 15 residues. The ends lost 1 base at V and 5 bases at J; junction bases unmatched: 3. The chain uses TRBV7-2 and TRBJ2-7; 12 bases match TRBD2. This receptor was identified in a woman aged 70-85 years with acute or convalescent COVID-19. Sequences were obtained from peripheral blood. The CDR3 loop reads CASSLVTSGRNEQYF. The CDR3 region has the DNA TGTGCCAGCAGCTTAGTAACTAGCGGGAGGAACGAGCAGTACTTC.